The 21 T cell receptor beta chains below were found in one sample sequenced in a study of radiotherapy plus CTLA-4 blockade in lung cancer. Some clones are missing from TCRdb's copy, which holds only in-frame ones; the method was immunoSEQ multiplex PCR. The sample holds 45,000 to 55,000 clones; approximately 86% are singletons and the top ten take around 17%. The sample consisted of peripheral blood, taken from a patient treated with radiotherapy plus ipilimumab. These receptors originate from a human donor with non-small cell lung cancer that progressed on radiotherapy plus ipilimumab. Some clones in this sample may be carry-over from other donors' samples.

The gene calls are TRBV18 and TRBJ2-6, with D tentatively TRBD1 (6 bases). The CDR3 runs 20 residues. Germline CDR1 and CDR2: KGHSH and LQKENI. V was cut by 1 base and J by 0 bases, with 19 bases left in between. CDR3 nucleotides: TGTGCCAGCTCACCACTACAGGGTGCCTCTTCTATCTCTGGGGCCAACGTCCTGACTTTC. It is translated as CASSPLQGASSISGANVLTF.

V is TRBV2 and J is TRBJ2-1; D unresolved. Trimming left V 3 bases short and J 2 bases short, with 11 bases between. Germline V gives CDR1 SNHLY, CDR2 FYNNEI. The CDR3 is 15 amino acids. The DNA for the CDR3 is TGTGCCAGCAGTGAGTACCCGGGTCCCTACAATGAGCAGTTCTTC. This sequence encodes CASSEYPGPYNEQFF. The entire variable domain, with the rest obtained from reference TRBV2 and TRBJ2-1, is as follows: EPEVTQTPSHQVTQMGQEVILRCVPISNHLYFYWYRQILGQKVEFLVSFYNNEISEKSEIFDDQFSVERPDGSNFTLKIRSTKLEDSAMYFCASSEYPGPYNEQFFGPGTRLTVL.

The chain is built from TRBV19 and TRBJ2-2; 7 bases are shared with TRBD2. Per the germline V gene, CDR1 is LNHDA and CDR2 is SQIVND (reference sequence). The CDR3 runs 17 residues. V shed 9 bases, J shed 5 bases, and the junction held 18 bases outside the gene matches. CDR3: CASRKRGAAEGTGELFF. CDR3 nucleotides: TGTGCCAGCAGAAAGCGGGGAGCGGCGGAAGGGACCGGGGAGCTGTTTTTT.

V is TRBV19 and J is TRBJ1-2; no firm D call. This CDR3 is built from 16 residues. The germline V gene has CDR1 LNHDA and CDR2 SQIVND (reference sequence). V lost 5 bases to trimming and J lost 4 bases, with 20 bases between them. CDR3 sequence (DNA): TGTGCCAGTAGTGTCCCGTGGGCAGCCGTTTCCTATGGCTACACCTTC. Protein: CASSVPWAAVSYGYTF.

The chain couples TRBV2 to TRBJ2-3; D is uncertain. With 3 bases removed from V and 0 bases from J, the gap between germline ends came to 13 bases. Germline-derived CDR1 and CDR2 are SNHLY and FYNNEI. CDR3 length equals 16 residues. The chain's CDR3 is CASSDVSSYSTDTQYF. In DNA, the CDR3 is TGTGCCAGCAGTGACGTGAGTTCCTACAGCACAGATACGCAGTATTTT.

The V gene is TRBV29-1, the J gene TRBJ2-7, with TRBD1 identical over 9 bases. From germline, CDR1 is SQVTM and CDR2 ANQGSEA. V dropped 7 bases and J dropped 3; count of bases not matched to a gene: 7. The CDR3 has 13 residues. The DNA of the CDR3 is TGCAGCGCCGGACAGGGGAGAATCTACGAGCAGTACTTC. Protein product: CSAGQGRIYEQYF.

The genes are TRBV19 and TRBJ2-7, with 11 bases that match TRBD2. The CDR3 consists of 15 residues. Germline CDR1 is LNHDA and CDR2 is SQIVND (reference sequence). V was pared by 4 bases and J by 5 bases, with 7 bases of the junction left unmatched. DNA for the CDR3: TGTGCCAGTAGTAATAGCGGGAGGGCCTGGGACGAGCAGTACTTC. Protein sequence: CASSNSGRAWDEQYF.

Only a few counts were recorded for this clone. V and J are TRBV27 and TRBJ2-2, with D perhaps TRBD1 (5 bases). The germline gives CDR1 MNHEY, CDR2 SMNVEV (reference sequence). The length of the CDR3 is 15 residues. The V end was cut by 3 bases, the J end by 5 bases, with 13 bases between. CDR3 sequence: CASSFDARGTGELFF. CDR3 sequence (DNA): TGTGCCAGCAGTTTCGACGCAAGGGGAACCGGGGAGCTGTTTTTT.

In this sample, this clone turned up a few times. J is TRBJ2-1 and V is TRBV19; D ambiguous. CDR1 and CDR2 from the germline V gene are LNHDA and SQIVND (reference sequence). V was trimmed by 4 bases and J by 6 bases, leaving 22 bases between them. The CDR3 loop spans 17 amino acids. CDR3 nucleotide sequence: TGTGCCAGTAGTACTCCGAGAATCGGGTTAGGTCTCAATGAGCAGTTCTTC. Amino acids: CASSTPRIGLGLNEQFF.

This clone was detected only once. The J gene is TRBJ1-2, the V gene TRBV5-5, with D possibly TRBD1 on 6 matching bases. V gave up 2 bases and J gave up 2 bases, with 16 bases separating them. The germline gives CDR1 SGHKS, CDR2 YYEKEE (reference sequence). The CDR3 runs to 16 residues. The CDR3 reads CASSLAGGGPNYGYTF. The CDR3 coding sequence is TGTGCCAGCAGCTTAGCTGGGGGGGGCCCCAACTATGGCTACACCTTC. The full variable domain, rest sourced from reference TRBV5-5 and TRBJ1-2, is DAGVTQSPTHLIKTRGQQVTLRCSPISGHKSVSWYQQVLGQGPQFIFQYYEKEERGRGNFPDRFSARQFPNYSSELNVNALLLGDSALYLCASSLAGGGPNYGYTFGSGTRLTVV.

V and J are TRBV29-1 and TRBJ2-1, with 7 bases lining up with TRBD2. CDR3 length: 15 residues. In germline, CDR1 is SQVTM, CDR2 ANQGSEA. The V and J ends lost 7 bases and 0 bases, in that order; junction bases with no gene match: 9. CDR3 protein: CSGEGGFSSYNEQFF. For the CDR3, the DNA is TGCAGCGGGGAGGGCGGGTTCAGCTCCTACAATGAGCAGTTCTTC.

This chain links TRBV6-4 with TRBJ2-3, with 8 bases lining up with TRBD2. Germline assignment: CDR1 MRHNA and CDR2 SNTAGT. This CDR3 spans 15 amino acids. Trimming took 5 bases from V and 2 from J; bases not matched to a gene: 6. The CDR3 region is CASSLGGGNTDTQYF. CDR3 in DNA: TGTGCCAGCAGTCTTGGCGGGGGGAACACAGATACGCAGTATTTT.

The chain joins TRBV11-2 to TRBJ1-6; the D gene is possibly TRBD1 (5 bases). The CDR3 is made up of 17 amino acids. Per germline, CDR1 SGHAT and CDR2 FQNNGV. V lost 4 bases and J 2 bases, leaving 15 bases between the germline ends. The CDR3 sequence: CASSSAGDRPYNSPLHF. The CDR3 nucleotides read TGTGCCAGCAGCTCTGCGGGGGATCGCCCCTATAATTCACCCCTCCACTTT. Drawing the rest from reference TRBV11-2 and TRBJ1-6, the complete variable domain is EAGVAQSPRYKIIEKRQSVAFWCNPISGHATLYWYQQILGQGPKLLIQFQNNGVVDDSQLPKDRFSAERLKGVDSTLKIQPAKLEDSAVYLCASSSAGDRPYNSPLHFGNGTRLTVT.

The chain couples TRBV7-8 to TRBJ2-7; TRBD2 matches at 13 bases. The CDR3 is made up of 13 amino acids. Losses at the gene ends were 5 bases for V and 5 bases for J; bases not matched to a gene: 0. Germline-derived CDR1 and CDR2 are SGHVS and FQNEAQ. The CDR3 sequence is CASSTSGRDEQYF. The DNA for the CDR3 is TGTGCCAGCAGCACTAGCGGGAGGGACGAGCAGTACTTC.

The chain couples TRBV27 to TRBJ2-6; D unresolved. CDR1 and CDR2 from the germline V gene are MNHEY and SMNVEV (reference sequence). There are 21 residues in the CDR3. V shed 7 bases and J shed 1 base, with 29 bases lying between them. The CDR3 sequence: CASNPQRAGPKTVSGANVLTF. For the CDR3, the DNA is TGTGCCAGCAACCCCCAGAGAGCAGGCCCTAAGACCGTTTCTGGGGCCAACGTCCTGACTTTC.

The chain couples TRBV5-1 to TRBJ2-7; a weak D match, TRBD2 (6 bases). CDR1 and CDR2 from the germline V gene are SGHRS and YFSETQ. The CDR3 is 14 residues long. V gave up 5 bases and J gave up 7 bases, with 19 bases separating them. The CDR3 region is CASSRIAGPGEQYF. CDR3 DNA sequence: TGCGCCAGCAGTCGTATCGCGGGGCCGGGGGAGCAGTACTTC.

J is TRBJ2-1 and V is TRBV11-3; D possibly corresponds to TRBD1 (5 bases). Germline V gene lookup returns CDR1 SGHNT and CDR2 YENEEA. CDR3 size: 13 residues. V lost 1 base, J lost 7 bases, and 8 bases lay in between. This CDR3 is CASSLVGENEQFF. CDR3 coding DNA: TGTGCCAGCAGCTTAGTAGGGGAAAATGAGCAGTTCTTC.

This sequence joins TRBV25-1 and TRBJ2-2, with D unresolved. The CDR3 length is 14 residues. Trimming took 5 bases from V and 0 from J, leaving 7 bases between them. CDR1 and CDR2 (germline): MGHDK, SYGVNS. The CDR3 DNA reads as TGTGCCAGCAGTTTCAATGCGAACACCGGGGAGCTGTTTTTT. Translated: CASSFNANTGELFF.

V usage is TRBV27 and J usage is TRBJ2-7; 9 nucleotides line up with TRBD1. Germline V gene lookup returns CDR1 MNHEY and CDR2 SMNVEV (reference sequence). V lost 2 bases to trimming and J lost 2 bases; unmatched junction nucleotides: 7. The length of the CDR3 is 16 residues. The CDR3 sequence is CASSLKGQGATYEQYF. For the CDR3, the DNA is TGTGCCAGCAGTTTAAAGGGACAGGGAGCCACCTACGAGCAGTACTTC.

The J gene is TRBJ2-7, the V gene TRBV5-5; 8 bases match TRBD1. Trimming at V came to 2 bases and at J to 3 bases, leaving 4 bases not matched to a gene. The CDR3 covers 14 residues. Germline V gene data show CDR1 as SGHKS and CDR2 as YYEKEE (reference sequence). CDR3 sequence: CASSLGRGHYEQYF. The CDR3 DNA sequence: TGTGCCAGCAGCTTAGGCAGGGGGCACTACGAGCAGTACTTC. Combining the CDR3 with reference TRBV5-5 and TRBJ2-7 gives the whole variable domain DAGVTQSPTHLIKTRGQQVTLRCSPISGHKSVSWYQQVLGQGPQFIFQYYEKEERGRGNFPDRFSARQFPNYSSELNVNALLLGDSALYLCASSLGRGHYEQYFGPGTRLTVT.

This clone was picked up a small number of times. The junction does not match germline at one end; this may be a read error. This rearrangement joins TRBV5-4 to TRBJ1-4, with D possibly TRBD1 on 5 matching bases. The germline gives CDR1 SGHNT, CDR2 YYREEE (reference sequence). This CDR3 spans 15 amino acids. The CDR3: CASSETGYTNEKLFF. Written as DNA, the CDR3 is TGCGCCAGCAGCGAAACAGGCTACACTAATGAAAAACTGTTTTTT.